Sequencing of this TCR beta chain was carried out in a study of blood T cell repertoires in COVID-19. Generated by immunoSEQ multiplex PCR, the TCRdb table keeps only in-frame clones and is missing some. The sample includes around 270,000 clones, around 89% seen only once; the top ten take around 0.8%. CDR1 SGHDN and CDR2 FVKESK come from the germline V gene. The germline V and J ends were trimmed by 4 bases and 7 bases, with 13 bases remaining between them. This CDR3 contains 13 residues. V usage is TRBV14 and J usage is TRBJ2-5, with a possible D match to TRBD2 (7 bases). This clonotype originated in a man aged 25-45 years with acute or convalescent COVID-19. Sequences were obtained from peripheral blood. Here the CDR3 DNA reads TGTGCCAGCAGCCCCGGGGGGCAGGGGACCCAGTACTTC. Translated: CASSPGGQGTQYF.